One sample yielded the 9 T cell receptor beta chains listed below, sequenced in a study of cytomegalovirus exposure and HLA in healthy donors (dated 2017 in TCRdb). The library relied on the immunoSEQ multiplex PCR assay. For the multiplex PCR, a mixture combining 60 forward primers for TCR Vbeta segments and 13 reverse primers for TCR Jbeta segments was used. Entries here come from immuneACCESS through TCRdb and include only in-frame sequences with V and J called. Some clones fail to appear in such tables; in the studies checked, an unresolved V gene covers under half of the shortfall, and the cause of the remainder is unknown. This sample lists 150,000 to 200,000 clones; about 81% were detected once. Of the sample, about 1.6% is held by the ten largest clones. The source material was PBMCs. These receptors were taken from a girl aged 5 to 17 in good health and CMV-seropositive.

This clone has just a few counts. The chain joins TRBV25-1 to TRBJ2-5, with D uncertain. CDR1 is MGHDK, CDR2 SYGVNS, per germline. V lost 2 bases and J 1 base, leaving 14 bases between the germline ends. CDR3 length equals 16 residues. In nucleotides, the CDR3 is TGTGCCAGCAGTGAACGACAAAAACCCGTCCAAGAGACCCAGTACTTC. It yields the protein CASSERQKPVQETQYF.

The chain combines TRBV28 with TRBJ2-7; 15 bases align to TRBD2. The ends lost 7 bases at V and 6 bases at J; junction bases unmatched: 13. The V gene's germline CDR1 is MDHEN and CDR2 SYDVKM. This CDR3 contains 17 residues. The CDR3 nucleotides read TGTGCCAGCACTTCCTCGGGGACTAGCGGGAGGCTCCTCGAGCAGTACTTC. Amino acids: CASTSSGTSGRLLEQYF. The whole variable domain, filled in from reference TRBV28 and TRBJ2-7, reads DVKVTQSSRYLVKRTGEKVFLECVQDMDHENMFWYRQDPGLGLRLIYFSYDVKMKEKGDIPEGYSVSREKKERFSLILESASTNQTSMYLCASTSSGTSGRLLEQYFGPGTRLTVT.

The rearrangement joins TRBV29-1 to TRBJ2-3, with 8 nucleotides matching TRBD1. The CDR3 runs to 13 residues. Germline V gene data show CDR1 as SQVTM and CDR2 as ANQGSEA. V was clipped by 7 bases and J by 1 base; unmatched bases: 4. CDR3: CSARTGRTDTQYF. The CDR3 DNA reads as TGCAGCGCCAGGACAGGGCGCACAGATACGCAGTATTTT.

The rearrangement uses TRBV6-4 and TRBJ2-5, with TRBD1 matching 10 bases. Germline trimming cut 3 bases from V and 5 bases from J; bases unmatched to any gene: 12. Germline V gene sequence: CDR1 MRHNA, CDR2 SNTAGT. This CDR3 contains 17 residues. The CDR3 coding sequence is TGTGCCAGCAGTGATGAGATCGGGACAGGGGATCCGGAGACCCAGTACTTC. Amino acid sequence: CASSDEIGTGDPETQYF.

V usage is TRBV11-2 and J usage is TRBJ2-1; tentatively, D is TRBD1 (5 bases). Germline CDR1 is SGHAT and CDR2 is FQNNGV. The CDR3 is 14 amino acids. V shed 1 base and J shed 4 bases, with 8 bases lying between them. CDR3 DNA sequence: TGTGCCAGCAGCTTAGGACAGTTGTACAATGAGCAGTTCTTC. Encoded protein: CASSLGQLYNEQFF. The entire variable domain, with the rest obtained from reference TRBV11-2 and TRBJ2-1, is as follows: EAGVAQSPRYKIIEKRQSVAFWCNPISGHATLYWYQQILGQGPKLLIQFQNNGVVDDSQLPKDRFSAERLKGVDSTLKIQPAKLEDSAVYLCASSLGQLYNEQFFGPGTRLTVL.

The chain links TRBV6-1 to TRBJ2-3, with a weak D call TRBD2 (6 bases). V lost 3 bases and J lost 1, with 8 bases in between. Germline CDR1 and CDR2: MNHNS and SASEGT. This CDR3 region has 14 residues. CDR3 sequence: CASSELAGTDTQYF. CDR3 nucleotide sequence: TGTGCCAGCAGTGAGTTAGCGGGCACAGATACGCAGTATTTT.

This clone was detected once. The chain joins TRBV21-1 to TRBJ2-7; the DNA was not compared with TRBD1, the D call given in the table. TRBV21-1 is listed as a pseudogene. This CDR3 is built from 13 residues. Here the CDR3 DNA reads TGTGCCGGCTCCCGGGACAGGGGGCTCGAGCAGTACTTC. Amino acids: CAGSRDRGLEQYF.

Here the CDR3 DNA reads TGTGCCAGCAGCGTAGGGGCTAGCGAATATGGCACAGATACGCAGTATTTT. Its translation: CASSVGASEYGTDTQYF. The chain is built from TRBV9 and TRBJ2-3, with a weak D call TRBD2 (6 bases). With 0 bases removed from V and 1 base from J, the gap between germline ends came to 15 bases. The CDR3 covers 17 residues. In germline, CDR1 is SGDLS, CDR2 YYNGEE.

The chain is built from TRBV6-5 and TRBJ1-5, with 7 positions matching TRBD1. This CDR3 spans 15 amino acids. Germline assignment: CDR1 MNHEY and CDR2 SVGAGI. V lost 8 bases and J lost 3; bases outside the gene matches: 10. The CDR3 DNA reads as TGTGCCAGCGGAAAGCTGACAGGGACCAATCAGCCCCAGCATTTT. Translation gives CASGKLTGTNQPQHF.